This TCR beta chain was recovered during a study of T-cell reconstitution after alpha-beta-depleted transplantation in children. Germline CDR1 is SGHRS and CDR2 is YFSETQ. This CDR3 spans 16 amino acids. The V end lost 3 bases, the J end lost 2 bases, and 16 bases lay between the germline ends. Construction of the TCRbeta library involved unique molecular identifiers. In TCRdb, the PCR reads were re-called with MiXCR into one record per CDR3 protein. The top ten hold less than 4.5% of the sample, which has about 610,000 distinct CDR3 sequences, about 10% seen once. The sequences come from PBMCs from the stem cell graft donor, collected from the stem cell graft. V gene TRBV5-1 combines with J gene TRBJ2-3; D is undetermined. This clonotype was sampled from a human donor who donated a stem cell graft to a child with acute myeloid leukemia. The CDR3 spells CASSSLADENTDTQYF. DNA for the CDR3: TGCGCCAGCAGCTCCCTGGCAGATGAGAACACAGATACGCAGTATTTT.